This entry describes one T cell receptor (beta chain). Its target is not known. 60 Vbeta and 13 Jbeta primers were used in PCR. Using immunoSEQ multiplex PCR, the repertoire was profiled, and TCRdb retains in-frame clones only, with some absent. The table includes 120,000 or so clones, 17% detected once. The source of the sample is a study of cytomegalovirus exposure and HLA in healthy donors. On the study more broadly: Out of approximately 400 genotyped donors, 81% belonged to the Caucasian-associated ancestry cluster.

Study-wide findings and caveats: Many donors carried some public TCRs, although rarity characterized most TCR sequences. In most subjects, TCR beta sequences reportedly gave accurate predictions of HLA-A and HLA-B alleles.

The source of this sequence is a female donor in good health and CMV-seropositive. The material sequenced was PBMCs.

As DNA, the CDR3 is TGTGCCAGCAGCTTTTATAAGGGGGACAGGGTCACAGATACGCAGTATTTT. Amino acids: CASSFYKGDRVTDTQYF. The chain uses TRBV5-4 and TRBJ2-3, with TRBD1 identical over 9 bases. CDR1 and CDR2 (germline): SGHNT, YYREEE (reference sequence). J gave up 2 bases and V 2 bases, and 9 bases lay outside the gene matches. This CDR3 comprises 17 residues.